The table lists the clone carrying this T cell receptor beta chain with a few counts. Its specificity is unknown. Method: immunoSEQ multiplex PCR; TCRdb's copy keeps in-frame clones and lacks some. The repertoire includes under 80,000 clones, over 60% of them detected once, and 5% sits in the top ten. The CDR3 is made up of 14 amino acids. V was clipped by 5 bases and J by 2 bases, with 9 bases between them. CDR1 SGHNT and CDR2 YENEEA come from the germline V gene. This specimen comes from a study of vaccination effects on CD4 cells after COVID-19. Sequencing in the ViraFEST assay came after antigen-specific CD4+ T cells had been expanded with viral peptide pools, which were used to stimulate PBMC. Upon completion of around 9 days in culture, CD4+ T cells were isolated. The person had PCR-confirmed SARS-CoV-2 infection between March and December 2020.

This sequence originates from a human donor who had a prior SARS-CoV-2 infection. The genes are TRBV11-3 and TRBJ2-2, with a tentative D call TRBD2 (6 bases). The material was CD4+ T cells from PBMCs cultured with HIV peptides, obtained before COVID-19 vaccination. As to subset: HIV-1 Nef peptide pool negative control/reference culture. The CDR3 region has the DNA TGTGCCAGCAGCCCACTAGCTAACACCGGGGAGCTGTTTTTT. Translated: CASSPLANTGELFF.